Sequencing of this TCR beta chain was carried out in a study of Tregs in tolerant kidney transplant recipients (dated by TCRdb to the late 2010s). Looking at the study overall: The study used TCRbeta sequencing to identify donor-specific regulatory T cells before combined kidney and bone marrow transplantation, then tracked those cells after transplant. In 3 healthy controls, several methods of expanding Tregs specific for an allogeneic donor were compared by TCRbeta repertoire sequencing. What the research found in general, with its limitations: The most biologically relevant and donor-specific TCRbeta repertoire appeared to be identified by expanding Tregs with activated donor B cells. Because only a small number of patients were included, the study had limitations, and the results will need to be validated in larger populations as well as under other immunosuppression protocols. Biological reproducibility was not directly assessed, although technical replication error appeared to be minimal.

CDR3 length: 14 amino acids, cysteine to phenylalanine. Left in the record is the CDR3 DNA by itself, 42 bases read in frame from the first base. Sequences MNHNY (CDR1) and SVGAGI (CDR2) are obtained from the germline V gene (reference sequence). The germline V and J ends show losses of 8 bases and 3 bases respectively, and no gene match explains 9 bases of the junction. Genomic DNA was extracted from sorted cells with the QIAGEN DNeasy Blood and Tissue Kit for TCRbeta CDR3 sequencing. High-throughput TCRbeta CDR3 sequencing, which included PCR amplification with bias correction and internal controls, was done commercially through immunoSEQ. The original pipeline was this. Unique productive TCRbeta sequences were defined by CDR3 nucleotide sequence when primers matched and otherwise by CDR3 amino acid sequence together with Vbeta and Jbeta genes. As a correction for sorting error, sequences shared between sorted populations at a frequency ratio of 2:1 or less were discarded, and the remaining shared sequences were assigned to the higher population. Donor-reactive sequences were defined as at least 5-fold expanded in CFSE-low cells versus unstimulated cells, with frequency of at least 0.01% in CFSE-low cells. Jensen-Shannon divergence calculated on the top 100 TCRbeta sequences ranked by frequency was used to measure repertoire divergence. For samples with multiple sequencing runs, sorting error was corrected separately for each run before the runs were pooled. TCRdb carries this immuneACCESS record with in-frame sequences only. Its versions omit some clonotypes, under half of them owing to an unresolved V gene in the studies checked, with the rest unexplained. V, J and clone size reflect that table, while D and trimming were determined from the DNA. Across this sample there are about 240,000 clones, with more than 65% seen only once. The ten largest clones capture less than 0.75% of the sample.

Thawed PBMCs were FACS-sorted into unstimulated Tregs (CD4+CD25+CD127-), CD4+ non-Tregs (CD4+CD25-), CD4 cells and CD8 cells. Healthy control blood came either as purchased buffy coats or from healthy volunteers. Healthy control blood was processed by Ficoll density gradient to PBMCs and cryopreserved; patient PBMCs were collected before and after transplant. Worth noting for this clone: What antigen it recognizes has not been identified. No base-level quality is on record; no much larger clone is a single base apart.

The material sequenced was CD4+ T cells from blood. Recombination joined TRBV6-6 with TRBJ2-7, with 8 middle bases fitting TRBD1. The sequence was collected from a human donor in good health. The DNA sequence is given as TGTGCCAGCTGCCGGACAGGGCCTGACTACGAGCAGTACTTC. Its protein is CASCRTGPDYEQYF.